This entry describes one TCR beta chain. Its target is unknown. The germline V gene encodes CDR1 KGHSH and CDR2 LQKENI. The CDR3 is 13 residues long. This sample was taken from a study of monozygotic twins with inflammatory bowel disease. T cells were not sorted, and total RNA was isolated straight from whole blood. A 6-nucleotide sample barcode was carried by the UMIs, which template switching added. TCRdb reprocessed the 5' RACE reads, keeping one entry per CDR3 protein, no DNA. The sample totals around 99,000 distinct CDR3 sequences. Study results and caveats: IBD patients exhibited fewer clonotypes shared with other individuals than healthy twins, particularly with disease activity.

The sequencing sample was made of blood. This receptor was taken from a human donor with ulcerative colitis or Crohn's disease, or a healthy co-twin of an affected twin (not recorded which). The V call is TRBV18, the J call TRBJ1-1. The CDR3 here is CASSTDQNTEAFF.